This T cell receptor beta chain appears in the sequencing data of a study of blood T cells in healthy people across ages (dated by TCRdb to between 2015 and 2016). About the investigation overall: In model experiments, roughly one uniquely barcoded TCR beta cDNA molecule per two T cells was captured by template switching. The study measured age-related changes in TCR beta repertoire diversity using deep sequencing normalized with unique cDNA molecular identifiers. The donors were split into four age groups: young (average about 16 years), middle-aged (over 35), aged (about 62) and long-lived (about 74). To avoid experimental bias, donors of different ages were randomly spread across the sequencing lanes. The study analyzed two additional independent replicas of 1 million unique cDNA reads from the same blood draw for two donors, one aged 18 to 30 and one aged 80 or older.

The paper's findings and limits, for the study overall: Compared with the aged group, the long-lived group had more naive CD4+ T cells, fewer expanded clones and increased TCR diversity, suggesting age selection. Observed TCR beta diversity per million T cells fell roughly linearly with age, and a significant reduction was already apparent by age roughly 40. Conclusive comparison of naive and antigen-experienced compartments was prevented by the profiling of bulk unsorted PBMCs. Estimates of total diversity from one million sequenced T cells were regarded as lower bounds and underestimates. The CMV infection status of donors was not known, potentially confounding age-related changes in expanded clonotypes. Observed TCR beta diversity correlated strongly with the percentage of naive T cells measured by flow cytometry.

The V end gives up 7 bases and the J end 0 bases, leaving 9 bases in the junction not matched to a gene. Its CDR3 holds 16 amino acids, cysteine through phenylalanine. The kept DNA is CDR3 alone, 48 bases in frame from the first base. Via the germline V gene, CDR1 is SNHLY and CDR2 FYNNEI. Of note for this clonotype: The specificity of this receptor is unknown. Base qualities are not at hand, and no much larger clone is one base apart.

The approximately 39 donors, aged about 6 to 95 years, were systemically healthy Caucasian individuals from Russia. Roughly 10 milliliters of peripheral blood were collected from each donor into EDTA-treated Vacutainer tubes. Ficoll-Paque density-gradient centrifugation was used to isolate PBMCs, with at least 7 million obtained per sample. Trizol reagent was used to extract total RNA from the PBMCs, yielding at least 5.5 micrograms per sample. Naive CD45RAhigh/CD27high T cell percentages were measured by flow cytometry on a PBMC aliquot from every donor. Library preparation was by 5' RACE. The sequencer listed for this sample is Illumina HiSeq 2500. A second about 7 to 11 cycle PCR used a sample-barcoded 5' primer and a J-beta primer mix. Each TCR beta cDNA molecule received a unique molecular identifier from a template-switch 5' adaptor carrying 12 random nucleotides. At least 2.5 million CDR3-containing paired-end reads were obtained from each sample. All of the RNA was converted into first-strand cDNA using the Mint cDNA synthesis kit, with a TRBC-specific oligonucleotide serving as the primer. Following uracil-DNA glycosylase treatment, all cDNA underwent a first 18-cycle PCR with the universal primers M1SS and BC2_uni_R. As for how the authors treated the data: Normalization of each sample was performed by random selection of 1 million high-quality reads, each carrying a distinct molecular identifier. Instead of being binned into consensus sequences, reads with shared molecular identifiers were discarded. MiTCR, run with a Q25 quality threshold and the strictest error-elimination algorithm, handled CDR3 identification, clonotype clustering and error correction. A nonparametric unseen species model with Euler transformation was used to estimate a lower bound on total TCR beta diversity. TCRdb took the public reads, trimmed them with fastp at Q25, ran MiXCR for clone calling and kept in-frame beta chains. All rows with the same CDR3 protein become a single entry with the most common DNA and genes. None of the V and J calls come from the authors' own analysis; TCRdb made them. The sample records some 1.1 million distinct CDR3 sequences, roughly two fifths of which are singletons. Around 13% of the sample goes to the ten largest clones.

The sequenced sample consisted of blood. The TCR originated in a man aged 18 to 30 in good health. The V gene is TRBV2 and the J gene is TRBJ2-1; 7 bases in the middle match TRBD1. The nucleotides read TGTGCCAGCAAATTGGGACAGTCGAGCTCCTACAATGAGCAGTTCTTC. Translated, this gives CASKLGQSSSYNEQFF.